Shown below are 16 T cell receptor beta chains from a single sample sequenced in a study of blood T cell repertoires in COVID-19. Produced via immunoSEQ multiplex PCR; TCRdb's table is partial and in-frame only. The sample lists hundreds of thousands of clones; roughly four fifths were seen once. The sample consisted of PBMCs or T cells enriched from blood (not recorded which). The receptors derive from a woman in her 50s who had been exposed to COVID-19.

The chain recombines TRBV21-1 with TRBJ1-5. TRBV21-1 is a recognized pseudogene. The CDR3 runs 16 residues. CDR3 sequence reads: CASSSPRGRSNQPQHF. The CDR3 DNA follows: TGTGCCAGCAGCAGTCCGCGGGGGAGGAGTAATCAGCCCCAGCATTTT.

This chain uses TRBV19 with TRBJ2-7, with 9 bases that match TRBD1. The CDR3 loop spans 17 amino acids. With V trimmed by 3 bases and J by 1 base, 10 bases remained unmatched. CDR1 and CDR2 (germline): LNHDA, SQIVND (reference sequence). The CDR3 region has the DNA TGTGCCAGTAGTATGGGACAGGGAACGGCGGGATCCTACGAGCAGTACTTC. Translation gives CASSMGQGTAGSYEQYF.

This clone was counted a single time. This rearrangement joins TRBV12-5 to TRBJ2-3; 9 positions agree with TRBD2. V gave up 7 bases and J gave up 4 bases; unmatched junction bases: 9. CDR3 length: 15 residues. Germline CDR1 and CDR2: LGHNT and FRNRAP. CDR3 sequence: CASAPGRGGPDTQYF. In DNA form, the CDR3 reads TGTGCTAGTGCCCCCGGGCGGGGGGGCCCAGATACGCAGTATTTT.

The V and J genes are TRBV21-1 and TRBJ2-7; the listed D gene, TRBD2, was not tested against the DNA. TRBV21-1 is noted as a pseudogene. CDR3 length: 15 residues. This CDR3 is CASSRGGPALYEQYF. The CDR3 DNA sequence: TGTGCCAGCAGCAGGGGGGGACCGGCCCTCTACGAGCAGTACTTC.

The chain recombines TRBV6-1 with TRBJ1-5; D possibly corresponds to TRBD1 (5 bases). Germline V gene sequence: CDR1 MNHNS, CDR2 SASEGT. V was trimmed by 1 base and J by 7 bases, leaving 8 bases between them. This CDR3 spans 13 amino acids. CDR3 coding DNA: TGTGCCAGCAGTGAAGAGGGGAACCAGCCCCAGCATTTT. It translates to CASSEEGNQPQHF.

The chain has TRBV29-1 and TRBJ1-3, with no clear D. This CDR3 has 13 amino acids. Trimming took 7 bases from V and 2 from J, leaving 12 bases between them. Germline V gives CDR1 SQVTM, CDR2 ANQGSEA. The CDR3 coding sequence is TGCAGCGCCGCCACAAAACCTGGAAACACCATATATTTT. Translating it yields CSAATKPGNTIYF.

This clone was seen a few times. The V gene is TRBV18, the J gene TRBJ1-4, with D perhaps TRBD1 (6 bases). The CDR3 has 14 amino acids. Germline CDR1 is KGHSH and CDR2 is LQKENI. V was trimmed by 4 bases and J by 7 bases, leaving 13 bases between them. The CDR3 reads CASSLQGGGEKLFF. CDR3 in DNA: TGTGCCAGCTCACTACAGGGTGGAGGTGAAAAACTGTTTTTT.

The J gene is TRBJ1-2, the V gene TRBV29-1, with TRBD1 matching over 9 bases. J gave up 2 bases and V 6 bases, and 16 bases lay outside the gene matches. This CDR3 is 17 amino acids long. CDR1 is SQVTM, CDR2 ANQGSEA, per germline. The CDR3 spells CSVARPHPGTGNYGYTF. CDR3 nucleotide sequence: TGCAGCGTCGCGAGACCCCATCCCGGGACAGGGAACTATGGCTACACCTTC.

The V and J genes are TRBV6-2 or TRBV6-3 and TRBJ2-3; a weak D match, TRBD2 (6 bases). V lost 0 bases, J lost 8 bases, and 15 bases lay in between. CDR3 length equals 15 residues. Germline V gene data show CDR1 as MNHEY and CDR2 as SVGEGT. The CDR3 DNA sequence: TGTGCCAGCAGTTACTCGATCGGGGGAGCAGGTACGCAGTATTTT. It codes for CASSYSIGGAGTQYF.

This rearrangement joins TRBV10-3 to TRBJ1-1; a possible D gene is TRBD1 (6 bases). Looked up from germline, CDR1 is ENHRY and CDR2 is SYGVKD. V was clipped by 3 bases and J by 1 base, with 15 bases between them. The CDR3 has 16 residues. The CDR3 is CAISERGGKTNTEAFF. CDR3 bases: TGTGCCATCAGTGAAAGGGGGGGCAAGACGAACACTGAAGCTTTCTTT.

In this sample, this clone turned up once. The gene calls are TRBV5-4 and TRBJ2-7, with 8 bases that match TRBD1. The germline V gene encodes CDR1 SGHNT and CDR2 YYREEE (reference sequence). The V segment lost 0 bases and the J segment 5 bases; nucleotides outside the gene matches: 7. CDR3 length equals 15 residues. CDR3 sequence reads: CASSLAVGQGHEQYF. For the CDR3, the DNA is TGTGCCAGCAGCTTGGCCGTAGGACAGGGCCACGAGCAGTACTTC. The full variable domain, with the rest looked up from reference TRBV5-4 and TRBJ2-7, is ETGVTQSPTHLIKTRGQQVTLRCSSQSGHNTVSWYQQALGQGPQFIFQYYREEENGRGNFPPRFSGLQFPNYSSELNVNALELDDSALYLCASSLAVGQGHEQYFGPGTRLTVT.

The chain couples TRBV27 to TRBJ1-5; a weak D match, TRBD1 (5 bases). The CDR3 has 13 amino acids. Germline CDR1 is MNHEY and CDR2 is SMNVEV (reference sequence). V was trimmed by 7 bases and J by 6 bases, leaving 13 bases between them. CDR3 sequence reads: CASTPGGGQPQHF. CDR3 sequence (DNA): TGTGCCAGCACCCCGGGGGGGGGTCAGCCCCAGCATTTT.

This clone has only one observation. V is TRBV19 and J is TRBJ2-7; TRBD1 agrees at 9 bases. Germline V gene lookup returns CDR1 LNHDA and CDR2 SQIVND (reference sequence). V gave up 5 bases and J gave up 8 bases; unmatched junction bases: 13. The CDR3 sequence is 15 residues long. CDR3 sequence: CASSPPPGQGFKQYF. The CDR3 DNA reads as TGTGCCAGTAGTCCCCCTCCGGGACAGGGCTTTAAGCAGTACTTC. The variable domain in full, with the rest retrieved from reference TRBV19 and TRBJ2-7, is DGGITQSPKYLFRKEGQNVTLSCEQNLNHDAMYWYRQDPGQGLRLIYYSQIVNDFQKGDIAEGYSVSREKKESFPLTVTSAQKNPTAFYLCASSPPPGQGFKQYFGPGTRLTVT.

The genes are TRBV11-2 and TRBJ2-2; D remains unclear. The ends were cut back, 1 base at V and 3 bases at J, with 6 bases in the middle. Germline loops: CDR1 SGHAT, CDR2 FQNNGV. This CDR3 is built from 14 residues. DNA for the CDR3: TGTGCCAGCAGCTTAGTACTGTACACCGGGGAGCTGTTTTTT. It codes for CASSLVLYTGELFF.

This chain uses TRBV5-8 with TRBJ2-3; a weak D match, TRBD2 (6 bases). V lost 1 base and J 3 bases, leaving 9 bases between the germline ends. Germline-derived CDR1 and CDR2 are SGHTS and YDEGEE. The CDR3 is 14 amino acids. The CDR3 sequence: CASSLWGETDTQYF. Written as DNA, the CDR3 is TGTGCCAGCAGCTTGTGGGGGGAAACAGATACGCAGTATTTT.

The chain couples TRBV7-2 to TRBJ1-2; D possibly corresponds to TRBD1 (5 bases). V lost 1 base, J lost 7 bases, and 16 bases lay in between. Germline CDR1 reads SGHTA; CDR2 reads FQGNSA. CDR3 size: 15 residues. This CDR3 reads CASSLDGRAYSGYTF. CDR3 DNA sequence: TGTGCCAGCAGCTTAGATGGCAGGGCCTACTCTGGCTACACCTTC.